This TCR beta chain was sequenced for a study of T cell repertoires in cytomegalovirus infection. TCRdb re-analysed the reads in MiXCR, keeping a single row per CDR3 protein. Seen here are about 270,000 distinct CDR3 sequences, roughly 21% observed once, and the top ten hold roughly 19%. Turning to this clonotype: Its antigen is as yet unknown.

This CDR3 is 14 amino acids long. From germline, CDR1 is DFQATT and CDR2 SNEGSKA (reference sequence). V lost 6 bases and J 9 bases, leaving 18 bases between the germline ends. The genes are TRBV20-1 and TRBJ1-6, with D possibly being TRBD1 (5 bases). This material consisted of cultured PBMCs, taken from culture after CMV antigen stimulation. The receptor was derived from a human donor in good health (CMV status not recorded). Some clones in this sample may be carry-over from other donors' samples. CDR3 sequence reads: CSASPQGLGSPLHF. The CDR3 region has the DNA TGCAGTGCGAGCCCCCAGGGTTTAGGTTCACCCCTCCACTTT.